A single sample gave rise to the 12 T cell receptor beta chains below, sequenced in a study of a mutant IDH1 vaccine in newly diagnosed glioma. Sequenced by immunoSEQ multiplex PCR; TCRdb stores in-frame clones only, minus some. Of some 59,000 clones in the sample, about 89% are singletons; the top ten hold approximately 2%. Indicated time point: week 11, during vaccination. Topical imiquimod was applied with each vaccine dose, which held 300 ug of mutant IDH1 20-mer peptide. No antigen is known for these receptors. Source: PBMCs, taken from a glioma patient whose treatment included an IDH1 peptide vaccine. All receptors derive from a man between 40 and 49 years old with glioma.

The chain couples TRBV11-2 to TRBJ1-2, with D unclear. The germline V gene encodes CDR1 SGHAT and CDR2 FQNNGV. The CDR3 spans 12 residues. Trimming stripped 5 bases from V and 4 bases from J, with 8 bases between. The DNA for the CDR3 is TGTGCCAGCAGCCGAAGGACCTATGGCTACACCTTC. Amino acid sequence: CASSRRTYGYTF.

This rearrangement joins TRBV5-1 to TRBJ2-7; D call uncertain. The CDR3 is 13 residues long. Germline V gene lookup returns CDR1 SGHRS and CDR2 YFSETQ. Trimming took 0 bases from V and 3 from J, leaving 7 bases between them. DNA of the CDR3: TGCGCCAGCAGCTTGGAGCTGTTCTACGAGCAGTACTTC. It translates to CASSLELFYEQYF.

The V gene is TRBV5-1, the J gene TRBJ2-1, with TRBD2 identical over 9 bases. With 0 bases clipped from V and 4 bases from J, the junction kept 2 bases outside the gene matches. The CDR3 is 15 amino acids. CDR1 and CDR2 (germline): SGHRS, YFSETQ. The CDR3 region is CASSLGLAAYNEQFF. The CDR3 bases are TGCGCCAGCAGCTTGGGACTAGCGGCGTACAATGAGCAGTTCTTC. The full variable domain, with the rest looked up from reference TRBV5-1 and TRBJ2-1, is KAGVTQTPRYLIKTRGQQVTLSCSPISGHRSVSWYQQTPGQGLQFLFEYFSETQRNKGNFPGRFSGRQFSNSRSEMNVSTLELGDSALYLCASSLGLAAYNEQFFGPGTRLTVL.

The gene calls are TRBV2 and TRBJ2-2, with unresolved D. The germline V gene encodes CDR1 SNHLY and CDR2 FYNNEI. The V and J ends lost 4 bases and 0 bases respectively, with 9 bases between them. There are 15 residues in the CDR3. CDR3 region: CASSVLAANTGELFF. The CDR3 DNA follows: TGTGCCAGCAGTGTTTTAGCTGCGAACACCGGGGAGCTGTTTTTT.

The chain employs TRBV7-2 and TRBJ2-7; 7 bases match TRBD2. Germline V CDR1 and CDR2: SGHTA, FQGNSA. V trimming: 5 bases; J trimming: 2 bases; junction bases outside the gene matches: 9. The CDR3 spans 15 residues. The CDR3 DNA is TGTGCCAGCAGCACTTCTAGCGGAGAGACCTACGAGCAGTACTTC. Protein sequence: CASSTSSGETYEQYF.

This sequence joins TRBV15 and TRBJ1-6, with unresolved D. The CDR3 extends over 13 amino acids. Germline-derived CDR1 and CDR2 are LNHNV and YYDKDF (reference sequence). The V gene lost 0 bases and the J gene lost 7 bases, with 4 bases spanning the gap. Here the CDR3 DNA reads TGTGCCACCAGCAGAGATCCCAATTCACCCCTCCACTTT. It specifies CATSRDPNSPLHF.

The genes are TRBV7-9 and TRBJ1-1; D not certain. CDR3 length: 13 residues. CDR1 is SEHNR, CDR2 FQNEAQ, per germline (reference sequence). V was cut by 3 bases and J by 5 bases, with 10 bases left in between. The CDR3 sequence is CASSFDAVTEAFF. CDR3 sequence (DNA): TGTGCCAGCAGCTTCGATGCGGTGACTGAAGCTTTCTTT. Together with reference TRBV7-9 and TRBJ1-1, the CDR3 gives the full variable domain: DTGVSQNPRHKITKRGQNVTFRCDPISEHNRLYWYRQTLGQGPEFLTYFQNEAQLEKSRLLSDRFSAERPKGSFSTLEIQRTEQGDSAMYLCASSFDAVTEAFFGQGTRLTVV.

The table lists this clone with a count of one. The V gene is TRBV5-4, the J gene TRBJ2-1; no firm D call. CDR3 length equals 15 residues. V lost 4 bases to trimming and J lost 0 bases, with 11 bases between them. The V gene's germline CDR1 is SGHNT and CDR2 YYREEE (reference sequence). The CDR3 DNA is TGTGCCAGCAGCATCGACACAGTCTCCTACAATGAGCAGTTCTTC. Translation gives CASSIDTVSYNEQFF.

The chain is built from TRBV7-9 and TRBJ1-4, with 9 bases fitting TRBD1. The CDR3 runs to 15 residues. CDR1 and CDR2 (germline): SEHNR, FQNEAQ (reference sequence). The V and J ends lost 1 base and 6 bases, in that order; junction bases with no gene match: 3. The CDR3 region has the DNA TGTGCCAGCAGCTTAGAGGGACAGGGTCATGAAAAACTGTTTTTT. This gives the protein CASSLEGQGHEKLFF.

V usage is TRBV28 and J usage is TRBJ2-3; perhaps TRBD2 as D (6 bases). Trimming removed 3 bases from V and 1 base from J, with 11 bases in between. Germline V gene data show CDR1 as MDHEN and CDR2 as SYDVKM. This CDR3 has 15 amino acids. In nucleotides, the CDR3 is TGTGCCAGCAGTTTGGAGTGGGGGGGCACAGATACGCAGTATTTT. This sequence encodes CASSLEWGGTDTQYF.

V is TRBV5-6 and J is TRBJ2-7; no reliable D call. In germline, CDR1 is SGHDT, CDR2 YYEEEE. The CDR3 runs to 14 residues. V was pared by 4 bases and J by 3 bases, with 14 bases between. In DNA, the CDR3 is TGTGCCAGCAGCCCCCCCGGAAGAATCTACGAGCAGTACGTC. Translation gives CASSPPGRIYEQYV.

The V and J genes are TRBV2 and TRBJ1-5; TRBD1 might be the D (5 bases). The germline V gene has CDR1 SNHLY and CDR2 FYNNEI. The CDR3 contains 15 residues. V gave up 1 base and J gave up 6 bases, with 13 bases separating them. The DNA of the CDR3 is TGTGCCAGCAGTGAAGGAGGTGGGGGGGGTCAGCCCCAGCATTTT. Amino acids: CASSEGGGGGQPQHF.